This TCR beta chain was recovered during a study of human T cells and chemical hapten exposure (dated by TCRdb to about 2021). Looking at the study overall: For sensitization, 2% DPC in acetone was applied to a 2 cm by 2 cm area of upper inner arm skin. Patch testing on the upper back used Finn chambers containing 0.01% DPC, with scoring done after 6 days according to International Contact Dermatitis Research Group standards. Some 29 alopecia patients provided blood for TCR sequencing at one to four time points (pre-sensitization, 2, 6 and 24 weeks). In alopecia patients, the study followed how the peripheral blood TCR repertoire changed in vivo over primary and secondary sensitization to diphenylcyclopropenone (DPC), a hapten. Alopecia areata with under or over 50% scalp involvement, alopecia totalis and alopecia universalis were represented in the patient cohort, which was mostly female. Blood samples were taken from patients before sensitization (week 0) and then at 2, 6 and about 24 weeks after DPC sensitization. The libraries were sequenced as a pool, and the TCR yield per sample differed mostly because of small variations in library volumes within the pool. Throughout the study period of roughly 24 weeks, patients also received therapeutic DPC doses to the scalp every week. Summary of the overall study and its limitations: Patch test score was positively correlated with the number of PT1 expanded TCRs, with significance at thresholds 8, 16 and 32 but not at 4. Because all patients had alopecia, a presumed autoimmune disease, the immune response of the patients might differ from that of healthy individuals. Compared with pre-sensitization or healthy control sets, expanded TCRs formed significantly more large CDR3 similarity clusters, which is consistent with antigen-driven responses. The number of TCRs above 1 in 1000 frequency did not change with DPC sensitization; there was no evidence of global repertoire structure alterations. After repeated subsampling, changes were observed in the strength of the expansion versus patch-test correlation and in the threshold at which the correlation became significant.

As to this clonotype: Its antigen is unknown. No base qualities exist here, and no much larger clone lies one base off it.

The receptor library was made with RACE. Sequencer: NextSeq 500. During library preparation, unique molecular identifiers were attached to individual cDNA molecules so that TCRs could be counted in a quantitative, reproducible way. Each blood RNA sample was used to sequence both TCR alpha and TCR beta chains. The authors processed their data as follows. The median number of TCRs per sample was around 100,000, ranging from about 23,224 to 750,000. The Decombinator software suite was used to annotate the V, J and CDR3 of the TCR reads. Every sample was subsampled to the same number of TCRs (28,000) for the PS versus PT1 abundance plots. Expanded TCRs were defined as absent before sensitization and observed at least eight times at the 2-week time point. Clones were called with MiXCR by TCRdb after fastp trimmed the public reads at Q25, and only in-frame beta chains were retained. A single entry per CDR3 protein holds the most common genes and DNA from its merged rows. The V and J calls here are based on TCRdb, not the publication. The sample records 280,000 or so distinct CDR3 sequences, around 7% of which are singletons. The ten most abundant clones make up more than 0.95% of the sample.

Based on the germline V gene, the CDR1 and CDR2 sequences are MNHEY and SVGEGT. Here V drops 6 bases and J drops 2 bases, and the junction holds 6 bases not matched to any gene. The CDR3 covers 15 residues, taking in both the cysteine and the phenylalanine. Only the CDR3 region is kept as DNA, spanning 45 bases read in frame from base 1. The time point label, read with the paper, signifies: pre-sensitization, week 0. Taken with the paper, the label for treatment or condition translates to: therapeutic diphenylcyclopropenone sensitization with weekly scalp DPC. Blood at each patch-test visit was drawn before the patch test was applied. Patients were eligible if aged 18 to 70, diagnosed with alopecia and judged suitable for DPC therapy, and pregnant patients were excluded. Total RNA was extracted from unfractionated whole blood that had been collected in Tempus Blood RNA tubes.

The origin of this receptor is a man aged 18 to 29 with alopecia areata. Some clones in this sample may be carry-over from other donors' samples. The sequence joins TRBV6-2 or TRBV6-3 to TRBJ2-4, and TRBD2 aligns with 8 junction nucleotides. The sample in question was whole blood, obtained in connection with sensitization to the hapten diphenylcyclopropenone (DPC). The nucleotides read TGTGCCAGCAGGGACGGGAGGGTCACCAAAAACATTCAGTACTTC. Its amino acids are CASRDGRVTKNIQYF.